A single sample gave rise to the 21 T cell receptor beta chains below, sequenced in a study of blood T cell repertoires in COVID-19. Profiling relied on immunoSEQ multiplex PCR, and the TCRdb table lists in-frame clones only, not all of them. The data hold roughly 200,000 clones, with about 93% observed a single time. Sequencing was performed on peripheral blood. The source of these receptors is a young man with COVID-19, enrolled during active disease.

The chain recombines TRBV24-1 with TRBJ2-5; TRBD1 is a possible D gene (5 bases). Trimming took 6 bases from V and 5 from J, leaving 9 bases between them. This CDR3 comprises 12 residues. CDR1 and CDR2 (germline): KGHDR, SFDVKD. The CDR3 protein is CATSLPGETQYF. CDR3 nucleotide sequence: TGTGCCACCAGTCTACCAGGGGAGACCCAGTACTTC.

The chain employs TRBV7-6 and TRBJ1-1; 8 positions match TRBD1. The germline V gene encodes CDR1 SGHVS and CDR2 FNYEAQ. The trim removed 5 bases at V and 0 bases at J, leaving 5 bases unmatched. The length of the CDR3 is 15 residues. As DNA, the CDR3 is TGTGCCAGCAGCCCCCGGACAGGGATGAACACTGAAGCTTTCTTT. This gives the protein CASSPRTGMNTEAFF.

The V gene is TRBV6-5, the J gene TRBJ2-7, with D possibly being TRBD1 (6 bases). Germline assignment: CDR1 MNHEY and CDR2 SVGAGI. The CDR3 runs to 15 residues. V was shortened by 3 bases and J by 6 bases, with 18 bases between the two germline ends. CDR3 DNA: TGTGCCAGCAGTTATTGGAATTCAGGGGTCGGCGAGCAGTACTTC. Its protein is CASSYWNSGVGEQYF.

This clone was observed a single time. This chain links TRBV2 with TRBJ1-1; D ambiguous. Trimming removed 4 bases at V and 0 bases at J, with 12 bases between. Germline assignment: CDR1 SNHLY and CDR2 FYNNEI. This CDR3 region has 15 residues. CDR3: CASSGAGRLNTEAFF. The CDR3 region has the DNA TGTGCCAGCAGTGGGGCGGGGAGACTGAACACTGAAGCTTTCTTT.

V usage is TRBV11-2 and J usage is TRBJ1-6; 8 bases map to TRBD1. The trim removed 8 bases at V and 13 bases at J, leaving 13 bases unmatched. Germline CDR1 and CDR2: SGHAT and FQNNGV. The CDR3 consists of 14 residues. The CDR3 here is CASGLTGAGGPLHF. DNA for the CDR3: TGTGCCAGCGGCCTGACAGGGGCTGGAGGTCCCCTCCACTTT.

The sample holds a few counts of this clone. The chain recombines TRBV5-1 with TRBJ1-2; 8 bases line up with TRBD1. The CDR3 covers 17 residues. J lost 2 bases, V lost 4 bases, and 13 bases had no gene match. Germline V gene data show CDR1 as SGHRS and CDR2 as YFSETQ. The CDR3 here is CASSPPYRDRPNYGYTF. As DNA, the CDR3 is TGCGCCAGCAGCCCCCCATACCGGGACAGGCCCAACTATGGCTACACCTTC.

This chain joins TRBV6-5 and TRBJ1-1; perhaps TRBD1 as D (5 bases). V lost 2 bases, J lost 3 bases, and 7 bases lay in between. The CDR3 loop spans 13 amino acids. Germline V CDR1 and CDR2: MNHEY, SVGAGI. The CDR3 is CASSYRGDTEAFF. The CDR3, as DNA: TGTGCCAGCAGTTACCGGGGGGACACTGAAGCTTTCTTT.

The chain carries TRBV18 and TRBJ1-1; D gene unclear. Trimming pared 0 bases from V and 1 base from J, leaving 6 bases between. The CDR3 totals 14 residues. The germline CDR1 and CDR2 sequences are KGHSH and LQKENI. CDR3 DNA: TGTGCCAGCTCACCACCCGGTTCGAACACTGAAGCTTTCTTT. The encoded protein is CASSPPGSNTEAFF.

This clone appeared a single time. This sequence joins TRBV5-4 and TRBJ1-2; 11 nucleotides match TRBD1. V gave up 4 bases and J gave up 4 bases; unmatched junction bases: 6. The CDR3 sequence is 15 residues long. Germline V gives CDR1 SGHNT, CDR2 YYREEE (reference sequence). The CDR3 reads CASSAGQGVGYGYTF. CDR3 nucleotides: TGTGCCAGCAGCGCGGGACAGGGGGTGGGCTATGGCTACACCTTC.

There are a few counts of this clone. The genes are TRBV6-1 and TRBJ1-5; D gene ambiguous. V lost 0 bases to trimming and J lost 0 bases, with 9 bases between them. The CDR3 runs 16 residues. Germline lookup yields CDR1 MNHNS and CDR2 SASEGT. The CDR3 sequence is CASSEALVYSNQPQHF. Here the CDR3 DNA reads TGTGCCAGCAGTGAAGCGCTCGTCTATAGCAATCAGCCCCAGCATTTT.

The rearrangement links TRBV7-9 to TRBJ1-1; D gene ambiguous. The V gene's germline CDR1 is SEHNR and CDR2 FQNEAQ (reference sequence). The CDR3 contains 14 residues. Trimming took off 2 bases at V and 4 bases at J, with 11 bases between the two ends. In DNA, the CDR3 is TGTGCCAGCAGCTTAACCGACGGGAGCACTGAAGCTTTCTTT. Protein sequence: CASSLTDGSTEAFF.

This sequence joins TRBV6-4 and TRBJ2-1, with TRBD2 matching over 9 bases. V trimming: 4 bases; J trimming: 9 bases; junction bases outside the gene matches: 10. The V gene's germline CDR1 is MRHNA and CDR2 SNTAGT. The CDR3 totals 15 residues. As DNA, the CDR3 is TGTGCCAGCAGTGCCTCCTTGATAGCGGGGGCTGAGCAGTTCTTC. It yields the protein CASSASLIAGAEQFF.

The J gene is TRBJ1-2, the V gene TRBV5-1; possible D gene TRBD1, 5 bases. Looked up from germline, CDR1 is SGHRS and CDR2 is YFSETQ. V was clipped by 7 bases and J by 3 bases, with 16 bases between them. The CDR3 covers 14 residues. The CDR3 protein is CASAFGRGDYGYTF. DNA for the CDR3: TGCGCCAGCGCTTTCGGGAGAGGGGACTATGGCTACACCTTC.

The J gene is TRBJ1-2, the V gene TRBV27; TRBD1 matches 12 bases. This CDR3 is 16 amino acids long. V shed 0 bases, J shed 8 bases, and the junction held 7 bases outside the gene matches. The germline CDR1 and CDR2 sequences are MNHEY and SMNVEV (reference sequence). CDR3 nucleotides: TGTGCCAGCAGTTTATCGGGGACAGGGGGCTTACAGGGCTACACCTTC. Translated, it gives CASSLSGTGGLQGYTF.

The chain employs TRBV5-5 and TRBJ1-2; TRBD1 is a possible D gene (6 bases). Germline CDR1 and CDR2: SGHKS and YYEKEE (reference sequence). The CDR3 covers 13 residues. Trimming pared 4 bases from V and 6 bases from J, leaving 13 bases between. The CDR3 nucleotides are TGTGCCAGCAGCCTCAGGGGTTATGATGGCTACACCTTC. It is translated as CASSLRGYDGYTF. The full variable domain, rest sourced from reference TRBV5-5 and TRBJ1-2, is DAGVTQSPTHLIKTRGQQVTLRCSPISGHKSVSWYQQVLGQGPQFIFQYYEKEERGRGNFPDRFSARQFPNYSSELNVNALLLGDSALYLCASSLRGYDGYTFGSGTRLTVV.

This clone was counted only a few times. The chain recombines TRBV19 with TRBJ1-5; tentatively, D is TRBD1 (6 bases). CDR3 length: 16 amino acids. V gave up 1 base and J gave up 2 bases, with 12 bases separating them. Germline V gives CDR1 LNHDA, CDR2 SQIVND (reference sequence). CDR3 nucleotides: TGTGCCAGTAGTATAGTCCCGGGGGGCGGCAATCAGCCCCAGCATTTT. Protein sequence: CASSIVPGGGNQPQHF.

The CDR3: CASSVDSLNYGYTF. CDR3 coding DNA: TGTGCCAGCAGCGTAGATTCTCTCAACTATGGCTACACCTTC. The gene calls are TRBV9 and TRBJ1-2; D is unresolved. Trimming removed 0 bases at V and 2 bases at J, with 8 bases between. The CDR3 loop spans 14 amino acids. Looked up from germline, CDR1 is SGDLS and CDR2 is YYNGEE.

The chain recombines TRBV12-3 or TRBV12-4 with TRBJ1-2; 9 bases agree with TRBD1. The CDR3 extends over 12 amino acids. The ends lost 8 bases at V and 6 bases at J; junction bases unmatched: 4. The CDR3 DNA reads TGTGCCAGCCGACAGGGGGTTGATGGCTACACCTTC. Translated, it gives CASRQGVDGYTF.

This chain links TRBV6-5 with TRBJ1-1, with 8 bases matching TRBD1. Germline-derived CDR1 and CDR2 are MNHEY and SVGAGI. Trimming removed 2 bases from V and 4 bases from J; junction bases left unmatched: 9. The length of the CDR3 is 16 residues. The CDR3 here is CASSYPQTGGSTEAFF. For the CDR3, the DNA is TGTGCCAGCAGTTACCCCCAAACAGGGGGAAGCACTGAAGCTTTCTTT.

The J gene is TRBJ2-1, the V gene TRBV18; 12 bases fit TRBD2. The CDR3 extends over 15 amino acids. In germline, CDR1 is KGHSH, CDR2 LQKENI. V dropped 2 bases and J dropped 5; count of bases not matched to a gene: 1. The CDR3 protein is CASSPSSGGDNEQFF. CDR3 bases: TGTGCCAGCTCACCATCTAGCGGGGGGGACAATGAGCAGTTCTTC.

CDR3 nucleotide sequence: TGTGCCAGCAGTTCAGGGACAGGGGTCGAGACCCAGTACTTC. Translation: CASSSGTGVETQYF. The chain joins TRBV6-5 to TRBJ2-5, with 10 positions matching TRBD1. Germline CDR1 reads MNHEY; CDR2 reads SVGAGI. This CDR3 contains 14 residues. V was pared by 4 bases and J by 5 bases, with 4 bases of the junction left unmatched.